These T cell receptor beta chains were read from a single sample in a study of cytomegalovirus exposure and HLA in healthy donors. The protocol was immunoSEQ multiplex PCR, while the TCRdb copy is restricted to in-frame clones and leaves out a portion. This table holds approximately 60,000 clones, roughly four fifths found once. What was sequenced was PBMCs. All receptors derive from a man younger than 40 in good health and CMV-seronegative. Each CDR3 is given with its conserved first and last residue. A D gene is named only where the DNA matches it firmly. Rows give clone size only sometimes, using once, few, many, or a class for an expanded clone.

size	V	J	D	DNA	CDR3
few	TRBV2	TRBJ1-6	.	TGTGCCAGCAGTGTTATACGGGGGTCCTATAATTCACCCCTCCACTTT	CASSVIRGSYNSPLHF
.	TRBV5-1	TRBJ1-2	TRBD1	TGCGTCAGCACCCACTCGGGACAGGACTATGGCTACACCTTC	CVSTHSGQDYGYTF
.	TRBV5-3	TRBJ2-7	TRBD2	TGTGCCAGAAGCCCCTGGGCTAGCGGGGGGGACTCCTACGAGCAGTACTTC	CARSPWASGGDSYEQYF
.	TRBV7-8	TRBJ2-3	TRBD1	TGTGCCAGCAGCCCTAGGACAGGGACAGATACGCAGTATTTT	CASSPRTGTDTQYF
.	TRBV28	TRBJ1-4	.	TGTGCCAGCAGTATACAGGGTCTAAGGGAAAAACTGTTTTTT	CASSIQGLREKLFF
.	TRBV28	TRBJ2-1	TRBD2	TGTGCCAGCACCACAGCGGGAGGGGGCCGTGGGTCCTACAATGAGCAGTTCTTC	CASTTAGGGRGSYNEQFF
.	TRBV7-9	TRBJ1-4	.	TGTGCCAGCAGCTTAAGCGGGGAAAAACTGTTTTTT	CASSLSGEKLFF
once	TRBV13	TRBJ1-4	.	TGTGCCAGCAGCCCCGACGGACTAAAACTGTTTTTT	CASSPDGLKLFF
.	TRBV6-1	TRBJ2-5	TRBD2	TGTGCCAGCAGTGAAGGGTTTACTAGCGGGGTCGGGGAGACCCAGTACTTC	CASSEGFTSGVGETQYF
few	TRBV29-1	TRBJ2-3	TRBD1	TGCAGCGTTGAAGTCCTACAGGGGTCCCAGTATTTT	CSVEVLQGSQYF
.	TRBV29-1	TRBJ1-5	TRBD1	TGCAGCGTGATGGGGACAGGGAGCAATCAGCCCCAGCATTTT	CSVMGTGSNQPQHF
.	TRBV27	TRBJ1-1	.	TGTGCCAGCAGTTTGGGGGCCCCGAACACTGAAGCTTTCTTT	CASSLGAPNTEAFF
.	TRBV28	TRBJ2-7	.	TGTGCCAGCAGTTCCCAGTGGAGCTCCTACGAGCAGTACTTC	CASSSQWSSYEQYF
.	TRBV6-4	TRBJ1-2	.	TGTGCCAGCAGGCAGGGGTTGGGCTATGGCTACACCTTC	CASRQGLGYGYTF
.	TRBV14	TRBJ2-2	TRBD2	TGTGCCAGCAAAAGGACTAGCGGTACCGGGGAGCTGTTTTTT	CASKRTSGTGELFF
.	TRBV7-2	TRBJ2-7	TRBD1	TGTGCCAGCAGCTTAGCGCGGACAGGGGCCTACGAGCAGTACTTC	CASSLARTGAYEQYF
once	TRBV30	TRBJ1-1	TRBD1	TGTGCCTGGAGTTCCTGGGACAGGGTGAACACTGAAGCTTTCTTT	CAWSSWDRVNTEAFF
.	TRBV2	TRBJ1-1	.	TGTGCCAGCAGTGGACACCCGAACACTGAAGCTTTCTTT	CASSGHPNTEAFF
once	TRBV2	TRBJ1-2	.	TGTGCCAGCATGATCAGGGGTGGGGGCTACACCTTC	CASMIRGGGYTF
.	TRBV5-1	TRBJ1-2	TRBD1	TGCGCCAGCAGCTCAATACCGGGACAGGAAAATTCCAACTATGGCTACACCTTC	CASSSIPGQENSNYGYTF
.	TRBV5-4	TRBJ2-5	.	TGTGCCAGCAGCTTGGGGGGGCTACAAGAGACCCAGTACTTC	CASSLGGLQETQYF
.	TRBV5-4	TRBJ1-1	.	TGTGCCAGCAGCCCCGACAGACAAAAAGCTTTCTTT	CASSPDRQKAFF
.	TRBV7-2	TRBJ1-1	.	TGTGCCAGCAGCTTAGAGGGGGTAGTGAACACTGAAGCTTTCTTT	CASSLEGVVNTEAFF
.	TRBV2	TRBJ2-5	TRBD2	TGTGCCAGCAGTGAAGGGGGGGATCTAGCGGGAGGGTGGGAGACCCAGTACTTC	CASSEGGDLAGGWETQYF
few	TRBV30	TRBJ1-4	.	TGTGCCTGGAGTGTCCAGGGGAGCGAAAAACTGTTTTTT	CAWSVQGSEKLFF
once	TRBV6-5	TRBJ1-1	.	TGTGCCAGCAGGGCGGGGGGCGATTCTGAAGCTTTCTTT	CASRAGGDSEAFF
.	TRBV4-2	TRBJ2-1	TRBD2	TGTGCCAGCAGCCAAGTAGGGACTAGCGGGTACCAGGGTGAGCAGTTCTTC	CASSQVGTSGYQGEQFF
.	TRBV7-2	TRBJ2-1	TRBD1	TGTGCCAGCAGCGCCAGGGGGCGCGATGAGCAGTTCTTC	CASSARGRDEQFF
once	TRBV7-8	TRBJ2-7	.	TGTGCCAGCAGCCCCCCCCAGTCAGGCGAGCAGTACTTC	CASSPPQSGEQYF
.	TRBV28	TRBJ2-1	.	TGTGCCAGCAGTTTAAGCACGAGTGAGCAGTTCTTC	CASSLSTSEQFF
few	TRBV11-2	TRBJ1-5	.	TGTGCCAGCAGCAGTGATGGGGGGAGCAATCAGCCCCAGCATTTT	CASSSDGGSNQPQHF
.	TRBV30	TRBJ1-5	TRBD1	TGTGCCTGGAGCGAGGGGACAGCCATTTATAGCAATCAGCCCCAGCATTTT	CAWSEGTAIYSNQPQHF
.	TRBV6-5	TRBJ1-2	TRBD1	TGTGCCAGCAGTTACCAGCCGGACAGGGGGTATGGCTACACCTTC	CASSYQPDRGYGYTF
.	TRBV4-3	TRBJ1-6	.	TGCGCCAGCAGCCAAGAGACAGAGCCTACGAGCTCCTATAATTCACCCCTCCACTTT	CASSQETEPTSSYNSPLHF
.	TRBV4-2	TRBJ2-3	TRBD2	TGTGCCAGCAGCCAAAGGGGAGCGGGGGGGCCGGCAGATACGCAGTATTTT	CASSQRGAGGPADTQYF
once	TRBV19	TRBJ2-3	TRBD2	TGTGCCACCGGACTAGTTTTAGGAGATACGCAGTATTTT	CATGLVLGDTQYF
.	TRBV18	TRBJ2-3	.	TGTGCCAGCTCACCACGTGGACAAGGGTCCACCGCCACAGATACGCAGTATTTT	CASSPRGQGSTATDTQYF
.	TRBV30	TRBJ2-1	.	TGTGCCTGGATGCAGGGCGAGCAGTTCTTC	CAWMQGEQFF
.	TRBV10-3	TRBJ1-5	.	TGTGCCATCAGTGAGCGGGCCCCAGGGCCCCATCAGCCCCAGCATTTT	CAISERAPGPHQPQHF
.	TRBV7-6	TRBJ2-1	.	TGTGCCAGCAGCTTAGTAAGAGGAGCGGACTCCTACAATGAGCAGTTCTTC	CASSLVRGADSYNEQFF
.	TRBV6-5	TRBJ1-1	.	TGTGCCAGCAGTTCCCCCAAGCCCACGGGCACTGAAGCTTTCTTT	CASSSPKPTGTEAFF
.	TRBV11-1	TRBJ1-6	TRBD1	TGTGCCAGCAGCCGGAGGGGGCTTGACTCACCCCTCCACTTT	CASSRRGLDSPLHF
.	TRBV6-5	TRBJ2-5	TRBD1	TGTGCCAGCAGTTCGGACAGGGAGACCCAGTACTTC	CASSSDRETQYF
.	TRBV5-5	TRBJ2-1	.	TGTGCCAGCAGCTTCTGGGTGAGCCAAGGGGATGAGCAGTTCTTC	CASSFWVSQGDEQFF
few	TRBV5-6	TRBJ1-4	.	TGTGCCAGCAGTCCCGTCGGGGGATCAACTAATGAAAAACTGTTTTTT	CASSPVGGSTNEKLFF
.	TRBV18	TRBJ1-5	TRBD1	TGTGCCAGCTCACTTTTACCCGGGACAGCAAGTAATAGCAATCAGCCCCAGCATTTT	CASSLLPGTASNSNQPQHF
.	TRBV25-1	TRBJ1-2	TRBD1	TGTGCCAGCAGTGAATTAGGGACAGGGGGCTATGGCTACACCTTC	CASSELGTGGYGYTF
few	TRBV9	TRBJ1-1	.	TGTGCCAGCAGCCCCTTGGGGGCGGCTTTCTTT	CASSPLGAAFF
.	TRBV11-3	TRBJ1-1	.	TGTGCCAGCAGCTCCAGGGGCAGTTGGAACACTGAAGCTTTCTTT	CASSSRGSWNTEAFF
.	TRBV7-6	TRBJ1-5	TRBD1	TGTGCCAGCAGCGCATCCTCTGGACAGGGGGGGCAGCCCCAGCATTTT	CASSASSGQGGQPQHF
.	TRBV5-6	TRBJ2-3	TRBD2	TGTGCCAGCAGCTCTCTAGCGGGAGACACAGATACGCAGTATTTT	CASSSLAGDTDTQYF
.	TRBV7-9	TRBJ1-1	TRBD1	TGTGCCAGCAGCCTCGGGACAGGGGCGAACACTGAAGCTTTCTTT	CASSLGTGANTEAFF